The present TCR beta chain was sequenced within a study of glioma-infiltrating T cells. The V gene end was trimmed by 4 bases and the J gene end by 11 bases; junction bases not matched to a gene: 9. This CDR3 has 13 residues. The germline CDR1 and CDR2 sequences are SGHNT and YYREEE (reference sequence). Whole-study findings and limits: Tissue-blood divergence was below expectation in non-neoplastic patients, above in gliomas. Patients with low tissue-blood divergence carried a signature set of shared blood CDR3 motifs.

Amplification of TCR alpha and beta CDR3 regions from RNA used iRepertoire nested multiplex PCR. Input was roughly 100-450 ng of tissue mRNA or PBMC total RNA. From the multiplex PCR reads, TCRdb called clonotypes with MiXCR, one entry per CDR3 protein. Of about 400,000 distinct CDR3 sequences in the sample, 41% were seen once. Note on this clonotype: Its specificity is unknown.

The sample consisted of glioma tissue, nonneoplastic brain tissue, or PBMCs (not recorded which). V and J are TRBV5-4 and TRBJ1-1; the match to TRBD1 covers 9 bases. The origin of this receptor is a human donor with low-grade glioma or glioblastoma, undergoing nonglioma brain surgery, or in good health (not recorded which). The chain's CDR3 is CASSGRDREIAFF. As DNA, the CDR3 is TGTGCCAGCAGCGGGCGGGACAGGGAGATCGCTTTCTTT.